The next 27 T cell receptor beta chains were all read from a single sample in a study of blood T cell repertoires in COVID-19. Measured with immunoSEQ multiplex PCR; TCRdb has only the in-frame clones, and not every one. The sample has under 300,000 clones, 70% to 85% seen once. What was sequenced was peripheral blood. Every receptor here comes from a human donor with COVID-19, enrolled during active disease. The donor label of this sample is uncertain.

The chain employs TRBV19 and TRBJ1-2, with TRBD1 as a possible D gene (6 bases). The V gene lost 5 bases and the J gene lost 7 bases, with 11 bases spanning the gap. Germline V gene lookup returns CDR1 LNHDA and CDR2 SQIVND (reference sequence). There are 12 residues in the CDR3. The CDR3 is CASSAGQFGYTF. CDR3 coding DNA: TGTGCCAGTAGTGCCGGACAGTTTGGCTACACCTTC. Based on the CDR3 plus reference TRBV19 and TRBJ1-2, the full variable domain is DGGITQSPKYLFRKEGQNVTLSCEQNLNHDAMYWYRQDPGQGLRLIYYSQIVNDFQKGDIAEGYSVSREKKESFPLTVTSAQKNPTAFYLCASSAGQFGYTFGSGTRLTVV.

V is TRBV30 and J is TRBJ1-6; D remains ambiguous. The V end lost 5 bases, the J end lost 10 bases, and 18 bases lay between the germline ends. Looked up from germline, CDR1 is GTSNPN and CDR2 is SVGIG (reference sequence). CDR3 length equals 14 residues. Here the CDR3 DNA reads TGTGCCTGGGCAGTGGGGAGAAATCACTCACCCCTCCACTTT. Residues: CAWAVGRNHSPLHF.

This chain joins TRBV19 and TRBJ2-2; 8 bases agree with TRBD1. The CDR3 length is 19 residues. V was clipped by 7 bases and J by 1 base; unmatched bases: 17. Germline V gene data show CDR1 as LNHDA and CDR2 as SQIVND (reference sequence). The CDR3 DNA is TGTGCCAGTACCCCAGAGGGGGGACAGGCTTTGCTGAACACCGGGGAGCTGTTTTTT. The encoded protein is CASTPEGGQALLNTGELFF.

V is TRBV3-1 (or the pseudogene TRBV3-2) and J is TRBJ1-5; no clear D. Deletions cut 0 bases from V and 7 bases from J, with 10 bases between. Germline V gives CDR1 LGHDT, CDR2 YNNKEL (reference sequence). This CDR3 has 14 residues. The CDR3 nucleotides read TGTGCCAGCAGCCAAGATCGGGTGACGCAGCCCCAGCATTTT. Translating gives CASSQDRVTQPQHF.

V and J are TRBV19 and TRBJ2-7; the match to TRBD2 covers 8 bases. V trimming: 1 base; J trimming: 7 bases; junction bases outside the gene matches: 12. Germline V lookup: CDR1 LNHDA, CDR2 SQIVND (reference sequence). The CDR3 consists of 16 residues. The CDR3 DNA reads TGTGCCAGTAGTATAGTGGGGATAGCGGGACCCTCGGAGCAGTACTTC. As protein: CASSIVGIAGPSEQYF.

The CDR3 sequence is CASSRLQGDSSPNEQFF. CDR3 DNA sequence: TGCGCCAGCAGCCGATTACAGGGGGACTCTTCCCCCAATGAGCAGTTCTTC. The V call is TRBV4-1, the J call TRBJ2-1; 8 bases are a match to TRBD1. V was clipped by 4 bases and J by 6 bases; unmatched bases: 14. This CDR3 has 17 amino acids. The V gene's germline CDR1 is MGHRA and CDR2 YSYEKL.

The CDR3 here is CASSLEAGSYNSPLHF. The CDR3 region has the DNA TGCGCCAGCAGCTTGGAGGCAGGGTCCTATAATTCACCCCTCCACTTT. This sequence joins TRBV5-1 and TRBJ1-6, with D possibly TRBD1 on 5 matching bases. The CDR3 runs 16 residues. CDR1 is SGHRS and CDR2 is YFSETQ in the germline V gene. V was clipped by 0 bases and J by 1 base, with 8 bases between them.

Written as DNA, the CDR3 is TGTGCCAGCAGCCGACAGGGGGATGCTACTGAAGCTTTCTTT. It yields the protein CASSRQGDATEAFF. The chain combines TRBV27 with TRBJ1-1, with 9 bases fitting TRBD1. V was clipped by 6 bases and J by 5 bases; unmatched bases: 7. The CDR3 is made up of 14 amino acids. Germline CDR1 MNHEY, CDR2 SMNVEV (reference sequence).

The rearrangement joins TRBV14 to TRBJ1-2; a possible D gene is TRBD1 (5 bases). The ends were cut back, 4 bases at V and 8 bases at J, with 14 bases in the middle. Germline-derived CDR1 and CDR2 are SGHDN and FVKESK. The CDR3 extends over 13 amino acids. CDR3 protein: CASSPTLGGGYTF. CDR3 nucleotides: TGTGCCAGCAGCCCCACCCTCGGGGGAGGCTACACCTTC.

The chain recombines TRBV11-3 with TRBJ1-3; D might be TRBD1 (5 bases). Germline loops: CDR1 SGHNT, CDR2 YENEEA. The CDR3 has 13 residues. V was cut by 5 bases and J by 2 bases, with 7 bases left in between. DNA for the CDR3: TGTGCCAGCAGCACAGGTGCTGGAAACACCATATATTTT. Its protein product is CASSTGAGNTIYF.

The chain carries TRBV3-1 (or the pseudogene TRBV3-2) and TRBJ1-1; D not certain. Germline loops: CDR1 LGHDT, CDR2 YNNKEL (reference sequence). Trimming removed 1 base from V and 1 base from J, with 7 bases in between. There are 14 residues in the CDR3. Here the CDR3 reads CASSQARGNTEAFF. CDR3 coding DNA: TGTGCCAGCAGCCAAGCCCGCGGGAACACTGAAGCTTTCTTT.

The chain has TRBV2 and TRBJ2-5; 7 bases agree with TRBD2. Trimming cost V 4 bases and J 1 base; bases outside gene matches: 6. Germline V lookup: CDR1 SNHLY, CDR2 FYNNEI. This CDR3 spans 15 amino acids. As DNA, the CDR3 is TGTGCCAGCAGTGGGCTAGCGGCTATCCAAGAGACCCAGTACTTC. This encodes CASSGLAAIQETQYF.

The chain has TRBV19 and TRBJ2-4; D uncertain. This CDR3 is 12 amino acids long. Germline V gene data show CDR1 as LNHDA and CDR2 as SQIVND (reference sequence). V lost 2 bases and J 9 bases, leaving 8 bases between the germline ends. The CDR3 region is CASSISLGIQYF. CDR3 DNA sequence: TGTGCCAGTAGTATATCCCTAGGCATTCAGTACTTC.

A single count supports this clone. V and J are TRBV6-2 or TRBV6-3 and TRBJ2-5, with 11 bases fitting TRBD2. Trimming cost V 4 bases and J 4 bases; bases outside gene matches: 11. CDR3 size: 17 residues. The germline CDR1 and CDR2 sequences are MNHEY and SVGEGT. The DNA of the CDR3 is TGTGCCAGCAGTTCGATAGCGGGAGGGTACTCTGCAGAGACCCAGTACTTC. Residues: CASSSIAGGYSAETQYF.

The chain has TRBV10-2 and TRBJ1-1; D is possibly TRBD1 (6 bases). The CDR3 has 12 residues. CDR1 and CDR2 (germline): WSHSY, SAAADI. V was cut by 8 bases and J by 1 base, with 8 bases left in between. CDR3 residues: CASGGQNTEAFF. In DNA, the CDR3 is TGCGCCAGCGGGGGACAGAACACTGAAGCTTTCTTT.

This clone has more than one count but fewer than ten. In DNA form, the CDR3 reads TGCAGTGCTAGTCCAGGGGCTGGAAACACCATATATTTT. Residues: CSASPGAGNTIYF. The rearrangement uses TRBV20-1 and TRBJ1-3, with a tentative D call TRBD1 (6 bases). The CDR3 runs to 13 residues. CDR1 DFQATT and CDR2 SNEGSKA come from the germline V gene (reference sequence). Trimming took 3 bases from V and 2 from J, leaving 8 bases between them.

The rearrangement joins TRBV10-3 to TRBJ1-1, with TRBD1 matching over 11 bases. The CDR3 length is 17 residues. The junction had 12 bases not matched to a gene; V was cut back by 6 bases and J by 3 bases. CDR1 is ENHRY and CDR2 is SYGVKD in the germline V gene. In nucleotides, the CDR3 is TGTGCCATCAGACCCCGGGACAGGGGGACCCCTGACACTGAAGCTTTCTTT. Amino acids: CAIRPRDRGTPDTEAFF.

The gene calls are TRBV28 and TRBJ1-2; D is undetermined. Germline V gene data show CDR1 as MDHEN and CDR2 as SYDVKM. The germline V and J ends were trimmed by 4 bases and 4 bases, with 13 bases remaining between them. The CDR3 is made up of 14 amino acids. The CDR3 coding sequence is TGTGCCAGCAGTTCCCTAAGAGGACTCTATGGCTACACCTTC. This sequence encodes CASSSLRGLYGYTF.

The chain joins TRBV9 to TRBJ2-1; 7 nucleotides align to TRBD2. V trimming: 3 bases; J trimming: 4 bases; junction bases outside the gene matches: 7. This CDR3 spans 15 amino acids. Germline V gene data show CDR1 as SGDLS and CDR2 as YYNGEE. The CDR3, as DNA: TGTGCCAGCAGCGCCGGGACTACCCTTTACAATGAGCAGTTCTTC. Its protein product is CASSAGTTLYNEQFF.

The rearrangement links TRBV5-1 to TRBJ1-1; 10 bases fit TRBD1. The germline V gene encodes CDR1 SGHRS and CDR2 YFSETQ. With V trimmed by 2 bases and J by 4 bases, 8 bases remained unmatched. CDR3 length: 16 residues. CDR3 sequence (DNA): TGCGCCAGCAGCTTTCGAGACAGGGGGCGCGGCACTGAAGCTTTCTTT. Translation: CASSFRDRGRGTEAFF.

The chain links TRBV5-1 to TRBJ1-2, with D perhaps TRBD1 (5 bases). Trimming took off 0 bases at V and 6 bases at J, with 6 bases between the two ends. Per germline, CDR1 SGHRS and CDR2 YFSETQ. The CDR3 length is 12 residues. The CDR3 nucleotides are TGCGCCAGCAGCTTGGAGGGGAATGGCTACACCTTC. Residues: CASSLEGNGYTF. The complete variable domain, with remaining parts taken from reference TRBV5-1 and TRBJ1-2, reads KAGVTQTPRYLIKTRGQQVTLSCSPISGHRSVSWYQQTPGQGLQFLFEYFSETQRNKGNFPGRFSGRQFSNSRSEMNVSTLELGDSALYLCASSLEGNGYTFGSGTRLTVV.

V is TRBV28 and J is TRBJ2-7, with D perhaps TRBD2 (6 bases). Germline CDR1 is MDHEN and CDR2 is SYDVKM. CDR3 length: 17 amino acids. V was cut by 3 bases and J by 2 bases, with 20 bases left in between. The CDR3: CASSFPEKGLFPYEQYF. CDR3 in DNA: TGTGCCAGCAGTTTCCCGGAAAAGGGACTCTTTCCCTACGAGCAGTACTTC. Full variable domain (remainder filled in from reference TRBV28 and TRBJ2-7): DVKVTQSSRYLVKRTGEKVFLECVQDMDHENMFWYRQDPGLGLRLIYFSYDVKMKEKGDIPEGYSVSREKKERFSLILESASTNQTSMYLCASSFPEKGLFPYEQYFGPGTRLTVT.

This sequence joins TRBV6-5 and TRBJ1-5; D might be TRBD1 (6 bases). CDR3 length: 15 amino acids. Trimming shortened V by 6 bases and J by 1 base, and 13 bases separated the two germline ends. Germline assignment: CDR1 MNHEY and CDR2 SVGAGI. The CDR3 reads CASRPTGPSNQPQHF. The CDR3 DNA is TGTGCCAGCAGACCAACAGGGCCCAGCAATCAGCCCCAGCATTTT.

The rearrangement uses TRBV29-1 and TRBJ2-7, with 11 bases lining up with TRBD2. With 4 bases clipped from V and 0 bases from J, the junction kept 8 bases outside the gene matches. CDR3 length equals 16 residues. The germline gives CDR1 SQVTM, CDR2 ANQGSEA. The CDR3 region is CSVGTSGSLSSYEQYF. CDR3 nucleotide sequence: TGCAGCGTTGGTACTAGCGGGAGTCTAAGCTCCTACGAGCAGTACTTC.

This chain links TRBV18 with TRBJ2-7, with TRBD2 matching over 9 bases. Losses at the gene ends were 3 bases for V and 4 bases for J; bases not matched to a gene: 7. Germline lookup yields CDR1 KGHSH and CDR2 LQKENI. The CDR3 totals 15 residues. The CDR3 nucleotides read TGTGCCAGCTCACCGGCTAGCGGGGAGAGGTACGAGCAGTACTTC. It translates to CASSPASGERYEQYF.

The genes are TRBV11-3 and TRBJ2-3; 10 bases map to TRBD2. Losses at the gene ends were 5 bases for V and 6 bases for J; bases not matched to a gene: 8. The CDR3 totals 15 residues. CDR1 and CDR2 from the germline V gene are SGHNT and YENEEA. The CDR3 DNA reads as TGTGCCAGCAGCGTGAGCGGGAGGGCCGAGGATACGCAGTATTTT. As protein: CASSVSGRAEDTQYF.

This clone was seen only once. The genes are TRBV9 and TRBJ2-7; a possible D gene is TRBD2 (5 bases). Trimming took off 4 bases at V and 0 bases at J, with 14 bases between the two ends. This CDR3 has 15 residues. Per the germline V gene, CDR1 is SGDLS and CDR2 is YYNGEE. In nucleotides, the CDR3 is TGTGCCAGCAGCCCCGGGAACCCCCGCTCCTACGAGCAGTACTTC. Translated: CASSPGNPRSYEQYF.